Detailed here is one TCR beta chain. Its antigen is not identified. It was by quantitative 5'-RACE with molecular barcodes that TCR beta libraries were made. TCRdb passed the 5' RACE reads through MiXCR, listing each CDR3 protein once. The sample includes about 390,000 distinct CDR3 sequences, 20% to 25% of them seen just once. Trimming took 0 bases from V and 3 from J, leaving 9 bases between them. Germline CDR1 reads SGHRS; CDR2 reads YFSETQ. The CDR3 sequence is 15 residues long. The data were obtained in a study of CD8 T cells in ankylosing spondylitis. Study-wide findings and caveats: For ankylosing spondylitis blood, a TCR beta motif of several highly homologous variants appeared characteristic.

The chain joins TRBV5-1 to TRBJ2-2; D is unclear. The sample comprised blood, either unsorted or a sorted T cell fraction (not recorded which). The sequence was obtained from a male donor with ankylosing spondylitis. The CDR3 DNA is TGCGCCAGCAGCTTGGAATGGGGTGACACCGGGGAGCTGTTTTTT. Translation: CASSLEWGDTGELFF.